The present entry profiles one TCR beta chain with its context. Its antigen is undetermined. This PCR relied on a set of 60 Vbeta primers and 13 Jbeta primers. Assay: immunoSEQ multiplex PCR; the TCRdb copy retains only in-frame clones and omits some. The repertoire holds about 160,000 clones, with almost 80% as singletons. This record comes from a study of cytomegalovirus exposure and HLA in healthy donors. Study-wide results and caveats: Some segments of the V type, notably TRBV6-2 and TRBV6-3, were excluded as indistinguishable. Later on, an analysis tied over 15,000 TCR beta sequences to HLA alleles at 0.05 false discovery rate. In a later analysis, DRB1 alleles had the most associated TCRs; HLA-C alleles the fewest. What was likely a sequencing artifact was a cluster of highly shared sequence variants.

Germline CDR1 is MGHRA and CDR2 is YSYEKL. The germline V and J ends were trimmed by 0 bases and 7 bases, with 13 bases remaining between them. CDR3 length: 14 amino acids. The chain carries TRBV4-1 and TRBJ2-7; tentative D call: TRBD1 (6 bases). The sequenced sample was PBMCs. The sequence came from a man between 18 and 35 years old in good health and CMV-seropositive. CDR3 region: CASSQDRAGEEQYF. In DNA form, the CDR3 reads TGCGCCAGCAGCCAAGATCGTGCAGGGGAAGAGCAGTACTTC.